This T cell receptor (beta chain) emerged from a study of cytomegalovirus exposure and HLA in healthy donors. On the study more broadly: The same platform used for the approximately 700 first-cohort repertoires was also used for the 120 or so validation repertoires, as a later analysis reported. Study-wide results and limits: Most sequenced TCRs were rare (though some public TCRs occurred in many donors). According to a subsequent analysis, TCR clusters identified in the first cohort showed a tendency to co-occur across the approximately 120 validation repertoires. The study labeled 164 TCR beta chains cytomegalovirus-associated.

The V and J ends lost 1 base and 3 bases, in that order; junction bases with no gene match: 8. Germline V CDR1 and CDR2: SGHTA, FQGTGA. The CDR3 contains 17 residues. Clones were sequenced by immunoSEQ multiplex PCR, and TCRdb holds only the in-frame ones, with some missing. Found here are over 200,000 clones, around 90% of them singletons; the top ten hold roughly 2%. This clone came up once. Its specificity is unknown. The sequence was collected from a woman aged 18-29 years in good health and CMV-seropositive. The chain joins TRBV7-3 to TRBJ1-1; 10 bases match TRBD1. The sample was PBMCs. The CDR3: CASSLNVGGTGDTEAFF. CDR3 DNA sequence: TGTGCCAGCAGCTTAAATGTCGGGGGGACAGGGGACACTGAAGCTTTCTTT.